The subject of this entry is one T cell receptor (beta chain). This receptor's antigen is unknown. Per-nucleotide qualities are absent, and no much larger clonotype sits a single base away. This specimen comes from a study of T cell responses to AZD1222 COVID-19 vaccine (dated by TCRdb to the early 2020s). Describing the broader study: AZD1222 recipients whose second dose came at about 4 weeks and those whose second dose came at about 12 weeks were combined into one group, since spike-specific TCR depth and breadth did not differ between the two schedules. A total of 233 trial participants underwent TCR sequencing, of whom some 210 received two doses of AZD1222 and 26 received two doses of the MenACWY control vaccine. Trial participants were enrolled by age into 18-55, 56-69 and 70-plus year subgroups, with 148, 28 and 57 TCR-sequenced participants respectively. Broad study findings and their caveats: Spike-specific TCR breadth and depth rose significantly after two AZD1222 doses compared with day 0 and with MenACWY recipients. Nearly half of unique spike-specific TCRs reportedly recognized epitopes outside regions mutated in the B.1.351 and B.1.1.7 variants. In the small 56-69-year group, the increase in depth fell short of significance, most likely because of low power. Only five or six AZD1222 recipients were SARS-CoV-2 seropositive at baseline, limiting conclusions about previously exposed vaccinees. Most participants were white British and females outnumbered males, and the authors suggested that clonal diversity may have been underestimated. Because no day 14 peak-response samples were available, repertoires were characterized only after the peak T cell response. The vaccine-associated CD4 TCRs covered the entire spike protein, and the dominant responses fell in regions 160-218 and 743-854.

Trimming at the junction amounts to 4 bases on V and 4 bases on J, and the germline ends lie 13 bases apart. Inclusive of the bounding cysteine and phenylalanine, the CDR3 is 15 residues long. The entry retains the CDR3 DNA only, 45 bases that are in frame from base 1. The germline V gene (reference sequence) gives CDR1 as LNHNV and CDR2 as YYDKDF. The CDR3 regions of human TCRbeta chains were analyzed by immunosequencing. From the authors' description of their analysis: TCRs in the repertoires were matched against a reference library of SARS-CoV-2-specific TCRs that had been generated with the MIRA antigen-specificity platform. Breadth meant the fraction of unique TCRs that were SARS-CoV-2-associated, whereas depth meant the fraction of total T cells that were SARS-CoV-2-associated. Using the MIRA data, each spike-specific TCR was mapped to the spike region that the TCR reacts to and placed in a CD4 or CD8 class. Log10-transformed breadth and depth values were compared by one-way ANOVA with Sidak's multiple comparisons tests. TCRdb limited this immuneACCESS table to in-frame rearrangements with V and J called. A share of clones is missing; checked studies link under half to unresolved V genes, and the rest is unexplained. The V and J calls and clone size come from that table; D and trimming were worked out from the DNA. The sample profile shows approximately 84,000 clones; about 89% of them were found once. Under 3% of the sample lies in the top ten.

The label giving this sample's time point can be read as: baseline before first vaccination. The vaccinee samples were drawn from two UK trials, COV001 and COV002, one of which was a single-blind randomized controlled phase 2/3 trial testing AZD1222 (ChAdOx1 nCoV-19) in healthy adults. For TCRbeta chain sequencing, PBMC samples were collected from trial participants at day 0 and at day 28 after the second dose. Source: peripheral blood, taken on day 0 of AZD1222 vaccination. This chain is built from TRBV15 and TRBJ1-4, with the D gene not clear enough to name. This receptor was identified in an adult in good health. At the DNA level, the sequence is TGTGCCACCAGCATTTTCAGGAAACTTAATGAAAAACTGTTTTTT. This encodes CATSIFRKLNEKLFF.